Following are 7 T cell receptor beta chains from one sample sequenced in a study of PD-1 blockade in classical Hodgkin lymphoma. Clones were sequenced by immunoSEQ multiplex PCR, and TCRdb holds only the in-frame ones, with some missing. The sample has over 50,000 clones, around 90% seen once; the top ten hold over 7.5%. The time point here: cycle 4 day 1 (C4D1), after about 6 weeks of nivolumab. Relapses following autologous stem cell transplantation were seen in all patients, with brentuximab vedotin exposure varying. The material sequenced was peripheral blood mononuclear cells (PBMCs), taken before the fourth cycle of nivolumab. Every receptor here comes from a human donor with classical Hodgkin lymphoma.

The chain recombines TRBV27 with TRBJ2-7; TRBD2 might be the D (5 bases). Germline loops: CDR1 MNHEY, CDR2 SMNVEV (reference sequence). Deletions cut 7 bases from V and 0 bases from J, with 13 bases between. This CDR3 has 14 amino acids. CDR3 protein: CASKEVRSSYEQYF. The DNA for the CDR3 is TGTGCCAGCAAGGAGGTCAGGAGCTCCTACGAGCAGTACTTC.

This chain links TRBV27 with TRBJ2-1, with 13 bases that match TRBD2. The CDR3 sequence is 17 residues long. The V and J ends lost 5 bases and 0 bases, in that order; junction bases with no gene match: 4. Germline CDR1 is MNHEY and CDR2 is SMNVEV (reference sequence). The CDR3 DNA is TGTGCCAGCAGTCCACTAGCGGGGGGGTACTCCTACAATGAGCAGTTCTTC. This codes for CASSPLAGGYSYNEQFF.

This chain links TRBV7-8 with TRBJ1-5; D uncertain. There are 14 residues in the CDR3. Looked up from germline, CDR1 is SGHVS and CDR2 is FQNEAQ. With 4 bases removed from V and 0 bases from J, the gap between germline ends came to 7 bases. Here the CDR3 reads CASSWTDSNQPQHF. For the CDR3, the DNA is TGTGCCAGCAGCTGGACGGATAGCAATCAGCCCCAGCATTTT.

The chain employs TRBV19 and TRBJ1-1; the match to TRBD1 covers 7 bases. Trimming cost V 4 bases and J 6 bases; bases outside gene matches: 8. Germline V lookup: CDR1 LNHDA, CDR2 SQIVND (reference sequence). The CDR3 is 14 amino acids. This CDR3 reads CASSRETGVAEAFF. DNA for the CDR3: TGTGCCAGTAGTAGGGAAACAGGGGTGGCTGAAGCTTTCTTT.

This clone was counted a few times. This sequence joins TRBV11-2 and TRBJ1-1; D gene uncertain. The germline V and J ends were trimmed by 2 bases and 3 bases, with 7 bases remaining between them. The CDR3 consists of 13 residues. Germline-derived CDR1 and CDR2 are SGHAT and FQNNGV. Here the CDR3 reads CASSLRDDTEAFF. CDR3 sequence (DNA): TGTGCCAGCAGCTTACGCGACGACACTGAAGCTTTCTTT. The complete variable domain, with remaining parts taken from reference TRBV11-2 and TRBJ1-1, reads EAGVAQSPRYKIIEKRQSVAFWCNPISGHATLYWYQQILGQGPKLLIQFQNNGVVDDSQLPKDRFSAERLKGVDSTLKIQPAKLEDSAVYLCASSLRDDTEAFFGQGTRLTVV.

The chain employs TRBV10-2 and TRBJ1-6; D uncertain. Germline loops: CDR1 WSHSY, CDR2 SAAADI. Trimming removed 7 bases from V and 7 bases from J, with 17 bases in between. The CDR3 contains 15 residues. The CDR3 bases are TGCGCCAGCAAATCCCTAGGACTCTTAAATTCACCCCTCCACTTT. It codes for CASKSLGLLNSPLHF.

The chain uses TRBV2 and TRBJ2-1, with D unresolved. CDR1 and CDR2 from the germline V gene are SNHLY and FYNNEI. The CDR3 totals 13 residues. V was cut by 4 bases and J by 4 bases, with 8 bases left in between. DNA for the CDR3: TGTGCCAGCAGTGGGTCTCGATACAATGAGCAGTTCTTC. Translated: CASSGSRYNEQFF.